A selection of T cell receptor beta chains follows, all from one sample in a study of blood T cell repertoires in COVID-19. Profiling relied on immunoSEQ multiplex PCR, and the TCRdb table lists in-frame clones only, not all of them. This table has about 69,000 clones, around 77% appearing once. Sequencing was performed on peripheral blood. All receptors derive from a man aged 60 to 69 with acute or convalescent COVID-19. The CDR3 runs from the conserved cysteine through the conserved F or W. Fields, in order: J gene, V gene, CDR3 protein.

j_gene: TRBJ2-7
v_gene: TRBV7-2
CDR3aa: CASSFQRQGRSPWEQYF

j_gene: TRBJ1-1
v_gene: TRBV11-2
CDR3aa: CASSSIRQVPEAFF

j_gene: TRBJ1-1
v_gene: TRBV29-1
CDR3aa: CSVEGSGGATEAFF

j_gene: TRBJ1-5
v_gene: TRBV6-5
CDR3aa: CASSPIAGRGQPQHF

j_gene: TRBJ1-2
v_gene: TRBV4-3
CDR3aa: CASSQFAWDSGSGGYTF

j_gene: TRBJ1-1
v_gene: TRBV15
CDR3aa: CATSTSGVNTEAFF

j_gene: TRBJ2-7
v_gene: TRBV5-8
CDR3aa: CASSLGLALYEQYF

j_gene: TRBJ1-6
v_gene: TRBV7-2
CDR3aa: CASSLELEGPPLHF

j_gene: TRBJ2-1
v_gene: TRBV7-8
CDR3aa: CASSSTGVGDEQFF

j_gene: TRBJ1-6
v_gene: TRBV2
CDR3aa: CASILGGRPKPRVYSPLHF

j_gene: TRBJ1-5
v_gene: TRBV21-1
CDR3aa: CARAPYSNQPQHF

j_gene: TRBJ2-3
v_gene: TRBV6-5
CDR3aa: CASSQRQGGTDTQYF

j_gene: TRBJ2-4
v_gene: TRBV5-1
CDR3aa: CASSAQAGRLAKNIQYF

j_gene: TRBJ1-5
v_gene: TRBV4-2
CDR3aa: CASSKGQGGLRSNQPQHF

j_gene: TRBJ2-5
v_gene: TRBV4-2
CDR3aa: CASSYGQGQETQYF

j_gene: TRBJ1-4
v_gene: TRBV6-5
CDR3aa: CASSFTGRSEKLFF

j_gene: TRBJ1-2
v_gene: TRBV24-1
CDR3aa: CATSDSGASYGYTF

j_gene: TRBJ2-3
v_gene: TRBV4-2
CDR3aa: CASSQQPGQSTDTQYF

j_gene: TRBJ1-1
v_gene: TRBV4-1
CDR3aa: CASSQVRDRAINTEAFF

j_gene: TRBJ2-1
v_gene: TRBV7-9
CDR3aa: CASSYIDRGTYNEQFF